The rows below give T cell receptor beta chains drawn from one sample of a study of T cell clones after liver transplantation. Method: immunoSEQ multiplex PCR; TCRdb's copy keeps in-frame clones and lacks some. This table has more than 95,000 clones, roughly 80% appearing once. Sequencing used CD4+ T cells from blood, obtained before liver transplant. The receptors originated from a human donor who received a liver transplant. CDR3s include the opening cysteine and the closing phenylalanine or tryptophan.

j_call | v_call | cdr3_aa
TRBJ2-1 | TRBV7-3 | CASSSGTRQHNEQFF
TRBJ2-3 | TRBV5-4 | CASSLVAGGTDTQYF
TRBJ1-1 | TRBV5-6 | CASSLIRGYDTEAFF
TRBJ2-1 | TRBV4-1 | CASSQGAASGVREQFF
TRBJ2-2 | TRBV7-6 | CASSLAGELFF
TRBJ2-3 | TRBV5-1 | CASSLALGTRADTQYF
TRBJ2-1 | TRBV2 | CASTRGGLRYNEQFF
TRBJ2-3 | TRBV4-1 | CASSQALGLADRTGDTDTQYF
TRBJ1-6 | TRBV5-4 | CASSPGTLNSPLHF
TRBJ2-7 | TRBV5-1 | CASSLAGGQSAYEQYF
TRBJ1-3 | TRBV19 | CASSRSDRGRAGNTIYF
TRBJ1-2 | TRBV7-9 | CASSLQTGDYTF
TRBJ1-4 | TRBV29-1 | CSVASATNEKLFF
TRBJ1-1 | TRBV7-9 | CASSLGTGGDTEAFF
TRBJ2-7 | TRBV9 | CASSVGPRDEQYF